This T cell receptor beta chain emerged from a study of T cells in Graves' hyperthyroidism and ophthalmopathy. Findings of the study overall: The authors' 13 V-J model separated ophthalmopathy from stable hyperthyroidism.

Germline values: CDR1 LGHDT, CDR2 YNNKEL (reference sequence). There are 18 residues in the CDR3. V was clipped by 4 bases and J by 7 bases; unmatched bases: 16. This clonotype showed up many times. The antigen remains unidentified. The investigators amplified TCR beta CDR3 regions from RNA transcripts. TCR CDR3 regions were first amplified by RT-PCR with HTBI primers. TCRdb analysed the multiplex PCR reads with MiXCR anew, one entry per CDR3 protein. This table holds roughly 640,000 distinct CDR3 sequences, more than 15% found once. Individuals with ophthalmopathy presented a Clinical Activity Score of at least 3, a NOSPECS grade of at least 4 and a duration under 3 months. Uncontrolled infection, other autoimmune disease, pregnancy and lactation each barred patients from inclusion. From 9 to 10 ml of fresh peripheral blood, PBMCs were isolated.

The receptor was derived from a woman aged 40 to 55 with Graves' ophthalmopathy. The chain has TRBV3-1 and TRBJ2-1; TRBD2 aligns across 10 bases. Sequencing used blood. The CDR3 DNA reads as TGTGCCAGCAGCCCAGAAGCGGGAGGGCCGGGTTTGCTGAATGAGCAGTTCTTC. Translation: CASSPEAGGPGLLNEQFF.